These T cell receptor beta chains were read from a single sample in a study of T cells in Graves' hyperthyroidism and ophthalmopathy. TCRdb reanalysed the multiplex PCR reads using MiXCR and keeps one entry per CDR3 protein. The sample contains about 460,000 distinct CDR3 sequences, 20% to 25% of which appear only once. The specimen sequenced was blood. Receptors were obtained from a woman in her seventies with Graves' ophthalmopathy. Each CDR3 is given with its conserved first and last residue. A D gene is named only where the DNA matches it firmly. Only some rows state a clone size, as once, few, many or a class for expanded clones.

NA TRBJ2-3 NA TRBV28 CASTLWRLSTDTQYF TGTGCCAGCACCCTGTGGAGGCTATCCACAGATACGCAGTATTTT
few TRBJ2-3 NA TRBV12-5 CASGPITDTQYF TGTGCTAGTGGTCCCATCACAGATACGCAGTATTTT
few TRBJ2-7 TRBD1 TRBV11-2 CASSFRQGVYEQYF TGTGCCAGCAGCTTCCGACAGGGGGTGTACGAGCAGTACTTC
NA TRBJ2-3 TRBD1 TRBV20-1 CSALDRAPDTQYF TGCAGTGCCCTCGACAGGGCCCCAGATACGCAGTATTTT
NA TRBJ2-1 NA TRBV11-3 CASSFDPRGNEQFF TGTGCCAGCAGCTTCGACCCCCGGGGCAATGAGCAGTTCTTC
NA TRBJ2-7 NA TRBV5-1 CASSLAPRPYEQYF TGCGCCAGCAGCTTGGCCCCCAGACCCTACGAGCAGTACTTC
few TRBJ1-5 TRBD1 TRBV7-9 CASSLGWDRVNQPQHF TGTGCCAGCAGCTTAGGGTGGGACAGGGTCAATCAGCCCCAGCATTTT
few TRBJ2-3 NA TRBV14 CASSPQLGGGTDTQYF TGTGCCAGCAGCCCCCAACTAGGTGGCGGCACAGATACGCAGTATTTT
NA TRBJ2-1 NA TRBV5-1 CASSLGRGYSEQFF TGCGCCAGCAGCTTAGGCAGGGGTTATTCTGAGCAGTTCTTC
NA TRBJ2-7 NA TRBV10-1 CASSVWESGEQYF TGCGCCAGCTCGGTATGGGAATCCGGCGAGCAGTACTTC
few TRBJ2-3 TRBD2 TRBV20-1 CSAGGEFAGESIDTQYF TGCAGTGCTGGGGGGGAATTTGCGGGAGAGTCAATAGATACGCAGTATTTT
NA TRBJ1-2 NA TRBV20-1 CSAYDSGVYGYTF TGCAGTGCATACGACAGTGGGGTCTATGGCTACACCTTC
few TRBJ2-1 NA TRBV18 CASEPWDSYNEQFF TGTGCCAGCGAACCGTGGGACTCCTACAATGAGCAGTTCTTC
NA TRBJ2-1 NA TRBV6-2/TRBV6-3 CASRRLHEQFF TGTGCCAGCAGGCGGTTGCATGAGCAGTTCTTC
few TRBJ2-5 NA TRBV30 CAWSPTYRETQYF TGTGCCTGGAGTCCAACCTATCGGGAGACCCAGTACTTC
NA TRBJ1-1 NA TRBV18 CASSPFDYTEAFF TGTGCCAGCTCACCGTTTGATTACACTGAAGCTTTCTTT
few TRBJ2-7 TRBD2 TRBV19 CASSVWTSRTTYEQYF TGTGCCAGTAGTGTCTGGACTAGCCGAACCACGTATGAGCAGTACTTC
many TRBJ1-1 TRBD1 TRBV5-5 CASSYRQGWNTEAFF TGTGCCAGCAGCTACCGACAGGGGTGGAACACTGAAGCTTTCTTT
NA TRBJ2-2 NA TRBV12-3/TRBV12-4 CASSQGNRGGTGELFF TGTGCCAGCAGCCAAGGCAACAGGGGAGGCACCGGGGAGCTGTTTTTT
NA TRBJ2-3 NA TRBV27 CASGERESTDTQYF TGTGCCAGCGGGGAAAGGGAAAGCACAGATACGCAGTATTTT
many TRBJ2-1 NA TRBV28 CASSFPDAGQRINEQFF TGTGCCAGCAGTTTCCCCGATGCGGGCCAGCGCATCAATGAGCAGTTCTTC
NA TRBJ2-1 NA TRBV7-2 CASSPRAFYNEQFF TGTGCCAGCAGCCCCCGCGCTTTCTACAATGAGCAGTTCTTC
few TRBJ1-1 TRBD1 TRBV20-1 CSARTGGMNTEAFF TGCAGTGCTAGGACAGGGGGCATGAACACTGAAGCTTTCTTT
NA TRBJ2-1 NA TRBV11-2 CASSLIRNYNEQFF TGTGCCAGCAGCTTGATAAGAAACTACAATGAGCAGTTCTTC
few TRBJ2-7 NA TRBV20-1 CSAESSYEQYF TGCAGTGCTGAGTCCTCCTACGAGCAGTACTTC
NA TRBJ1-2 NA TRBV5-1 CASSLVISDYGYTF TGCGCCAGCAGCTTGGTGATCTCGGACTATGGCTACACCTTC
NA TRBJ1-5 NA TRBV9 CASSVGGNLGNQPQHF TGTGCCAGCAGCGTAGGTGGGAACTTGGGCAATCAGCCCCAGCATTTT
many TRBJ1-1 TRBD1 TRBV6-1 CASSPRQGFTEAFF TGTGCCAGCAGCCCCAGACAGGGTTTCACTGAAGCTTTCTTT
few TRBJ2-3 TRBD2 TRBV4-3 CASSRVAGEQYF TGCGCCAGCAGCCGAGTAGCGGGGGAGCAGTATTTT
few TRBJ1-4 NA TRBV12-5 CASGLDLTGMVTNEKLFF TGTGCTAGTGGTTTGGACCTGACCGGGATGGTGACTAATGAAAAACTGTTTTTT
NA TRBJ1-4 NA TRBV20-1 CSASNTGGGREKLFF TGCAGTGCTAGTAATACGGGGGGGGGACGAGAAAAACTGTTTTTT
NA TRBJ2-7 NA TRBV18 CASSPPEPSSYEQYF TGTGCCAGCTCACCACCTGAACCCTCCTCCTACGAGCAGTACTTC
few TRBJ2-3 TRBD2 TRBV20-1 CSARGVDTQYF TGCAGTGCTCGGGGGGTAGATACGCAGTATTTT
NA TRBJ2-7 TRBD1 TRBV6-1 CASSRRDRGLGQYF TGTGCCAGCAGTCGCCGAGACAGGGGACTTGGGCAGTACTTC
NA TRBJ2-1 NA TRBV6-1 CASSDLGARNYNEQFF TGTGCCAGCAGTGACCTCGGCGCGAGAAACTACAATGAGCAGTTCTTC
many TRBJ2-2 TRBD1 TRBV19 CASSGGTGRWTGELFF TGTGCCAGTAGTGGAGGGACAGGTCGGTGGACCGGGGAGCTGTTTTTT
few TRBJ1-5 TRBD1 TRBV19 CASRGTGVQPQHF TGTGCCAGTAGGGGGACAGGGGTTCAGCCCCAGCATTTT
NA TRBJ1-2 NA TRBV19 CASSLQGGIGGYTF TGTGCCAGTAGCCTACAAGGGGGGATAGGAGGCTACACCTTC
NA TRBJ2-6 NA TRBV20-1 CSARSQGGSGANVLTF TGCAGTGCTAGATCCCAAGGAGGCTCTGGGGCCAACGTCCTGACTTTC
few TRBJ1-6 NA TRBV20-1 CSASRDHNSPLHF TGCAGTGCTAGTCGGGACCATAATTCACCCCTCCACTTT
NA TRBJ2-4 TRBD2 TRBV7-9 CASSLALAGVQYF TGTGCCAGCAGCTTAGCCCTAGCGGGAGTTCAGTACTTC
few TRBJ1-1 TRBD1 TRBV12-5 CASGRQGPNTEAFF TGTGCTAGTGGTAGACAGGGGCCGAACACTGAAGCTTTCTTT
NA TRBJ2-3 NA TRBV30 CAWSVKVLGFTDTQYF TGTGCCTGGAGTGTAAAGGTCCTGGGATTCACAGATACGCAGTATTTT
many TRBJ1-1 NA TRBV12-3/TRBV12-4 CASTLRGTVNTEAFF TGTGCCAGCACCCTAAGGGGGACGGTGAACACTGAAGCTTTCTTT
many TRBJ1-2 NA TRBV28 CASSLRRGSYGYTF TGTGCCAGCAGTCTAAGGCGGGGAAGCTATGGCTACACCTTC
NA TRBJ2-7 NA TRBV7-9 CASSLALLGEQYF TGTGCCAGCAGCTTAGCGCTTTTGGGGGAGCAGTACTTC
NA TRBJ1-1 NA TRBV6-2/TRBV6-3 CASSRGREAFF TGTGCCAGCAGCAGAGGACGGGAAGCTTTCTTT
many TRBJ1-5 NA TRBV28 CASSSSVAGWQPQHF TGTGCCAGCAGTTCCTCGGTTGCAGGGTGGCAGCCCCAGCATTTT
few TRBJ1-2 NA TRBV28 CASIPAGHNTLGANYGYTF TGTGCCAGCATCCCGGCGGGACACAATACCCTAGGGGCTAACTATGGCTACACCTTC
many TRBJ2-7 NA TRBV9 CASSVVLGGEQYF TGTGCCAGCAGCGTAGTTTTGGGTGGCGAGCAGTACTTC
NA TRBJ1-2 TRBD1 TRBV12-3/TRBV12-4 CASTMGQNYGYTF TGTGCCAGCACCATGGGACAGAACTATGGCTACACCTTC
few TRBJ2-7 NA TRBV20-1 CSASSPRGLSQQYF TGCAGTGCTAGCTCCCCTCGGGGGCTTTCCCAGCAGTACTTC
NA TRBJ2-7 TRBD1 TRBV4-3 CASSPYRGRYYEQYF TGCGCCAGCAGCCCCTACAGGGGGCGTTACTACGAGCAGTACTTC
NA TRBJ2-5 NA TRBV25-1 CASSESGAETQYF TGTGCCAGCAGTGAATCTGGGGCCGAGACCCAGTACTTC
once TRBJ2-1 TRBD2 TRBV6-1 CASSAGLAGGPRDEQFF TGTGCCAGCAGTGCGGGACTAGCGGGAGGGCCAAGGGATGAGCAGTTCTTC